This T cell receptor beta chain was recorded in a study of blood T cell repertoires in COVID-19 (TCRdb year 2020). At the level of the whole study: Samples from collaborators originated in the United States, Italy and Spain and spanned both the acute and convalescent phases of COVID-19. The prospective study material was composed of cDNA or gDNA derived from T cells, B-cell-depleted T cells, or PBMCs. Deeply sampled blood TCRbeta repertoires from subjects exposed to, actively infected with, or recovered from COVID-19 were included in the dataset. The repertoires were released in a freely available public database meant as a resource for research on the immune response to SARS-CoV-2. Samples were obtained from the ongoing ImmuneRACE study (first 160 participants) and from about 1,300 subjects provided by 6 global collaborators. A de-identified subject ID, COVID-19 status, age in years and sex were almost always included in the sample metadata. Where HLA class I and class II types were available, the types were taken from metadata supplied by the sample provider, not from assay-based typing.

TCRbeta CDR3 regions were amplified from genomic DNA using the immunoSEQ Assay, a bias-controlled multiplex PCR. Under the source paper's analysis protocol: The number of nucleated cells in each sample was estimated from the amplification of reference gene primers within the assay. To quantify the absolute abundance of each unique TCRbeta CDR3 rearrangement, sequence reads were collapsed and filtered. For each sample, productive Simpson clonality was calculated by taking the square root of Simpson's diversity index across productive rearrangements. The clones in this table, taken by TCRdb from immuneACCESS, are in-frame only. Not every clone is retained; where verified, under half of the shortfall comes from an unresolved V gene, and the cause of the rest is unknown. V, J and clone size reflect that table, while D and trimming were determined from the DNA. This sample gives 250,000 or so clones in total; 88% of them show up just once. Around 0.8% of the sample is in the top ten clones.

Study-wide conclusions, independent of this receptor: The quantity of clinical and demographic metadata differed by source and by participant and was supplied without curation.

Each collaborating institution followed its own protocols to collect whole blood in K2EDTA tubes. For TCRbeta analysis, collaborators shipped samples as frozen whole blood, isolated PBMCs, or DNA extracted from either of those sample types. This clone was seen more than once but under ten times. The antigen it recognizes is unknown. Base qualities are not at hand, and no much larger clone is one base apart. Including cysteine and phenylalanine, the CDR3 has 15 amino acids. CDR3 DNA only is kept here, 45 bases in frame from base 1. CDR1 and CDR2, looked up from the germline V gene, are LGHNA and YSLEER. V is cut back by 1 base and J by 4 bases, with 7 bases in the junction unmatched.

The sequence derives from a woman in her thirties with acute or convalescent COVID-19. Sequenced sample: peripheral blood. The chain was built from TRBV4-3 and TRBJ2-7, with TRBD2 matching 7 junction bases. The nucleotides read TGCGCCAGCAGCCAAGTTTACGGGGGGAAATACGAGCAGTACTTC. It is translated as CASSQVYGGKYEQYF.